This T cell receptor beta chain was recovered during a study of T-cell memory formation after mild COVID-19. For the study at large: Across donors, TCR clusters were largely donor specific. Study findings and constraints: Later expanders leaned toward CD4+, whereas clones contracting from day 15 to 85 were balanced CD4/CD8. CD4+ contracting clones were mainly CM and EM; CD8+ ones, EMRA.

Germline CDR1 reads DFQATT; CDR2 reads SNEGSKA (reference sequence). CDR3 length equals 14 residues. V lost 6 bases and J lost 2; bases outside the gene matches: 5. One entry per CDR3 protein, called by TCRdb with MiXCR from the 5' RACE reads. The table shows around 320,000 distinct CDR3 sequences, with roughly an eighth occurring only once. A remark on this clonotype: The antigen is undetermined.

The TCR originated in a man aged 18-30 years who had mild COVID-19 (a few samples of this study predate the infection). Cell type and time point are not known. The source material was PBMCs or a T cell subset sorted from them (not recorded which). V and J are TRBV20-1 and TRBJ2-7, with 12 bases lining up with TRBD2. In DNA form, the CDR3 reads TGCAGTGCCACCGGACTAGCGGGGACCTACGAGCAGTACTTC. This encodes CSATGLAGTYEQYF.